The next 2 T cell receptor beta chains were all read from a single sample in a study of identical twins. Using its own MiXCR run on the 5' RACE reads, TCRdb lists one record per CDR3 protein. The sample records over 200,000 distinct CDR3 sequences, about 10% being singletons. Sequencing input: memory T cells sorted from blood. The receptors originated from a man in his fifties in good health.

The CDR3, as DNA: TGTGCCAGCAGTGGACTAGTCATGAACACTGAAGCTTTCTTT. The encoded protein is CASSGLVMNTEAFF. This chain links TRBV12-3 or TRBV12-4 with TRBJ1-1, with D hard to call. V was clipped by 5 bases and J by 0 bases, with 10 bases between them. The CDR3 covers 14 residues.

In the case of this clonotype: The junction does not match germline at one end; this may be a read error. The rearrangement uses TRBV7-7 and TRBJ2-5, with TRBD1 matching over 8 bases. The CDR3 spans 14 residues. Germline-derived CDR1 and CDR2 are SSHAT and FNYEAQ (reference sequence). The CDR3, as DNA: TGTGCTAGCAGCACGGACAGGGCTGGGGAGACCCAGTACTTC. As protein: CASSTDRAGETQYF.